The 27 T cell receptor beta chains presented below share a single source sample, sequenced in a study of blood T cell repertoires in COVID-19. Clones were sequenced by immunoSEQ multiplex PCR, and TCRdb holds only the in-frame ones, with some missing. The sample has 150,000 to 200,000 clones, roughly three quarters seen once. What was sequenced was peripheral blood. The receptors stem from a man in his sixties with active or convalescent COVID-19.

This chain joins TRBV7-9 and TRBJ1-2; tentatively, D is TRBD1 (6 bases). With 5 bases removed from V and 5 bases from J, the gap between germline ends came to 18 bases. The CDR3 is 15 residues long. The germline V gene has CDR1 SEHNR and CDR2 FQNEAQ (reference sequence). In DNA, the CDR3 is TGTGCCAGCAGCCCCCGACAGGTTAGGATGTATGGCTACACCTTC. Protein: CASSPRQVRMYGYTF.

The J gene is TRBJ2-3, the V gene TRBV14, with D perhaps TRBD1 (6 bases). CDR1 is SGHDN, CDR2 FVKESK, per germline. The V and J ends lost 10 bases and 0 bases respectively, with 11 bases between them. The CDR3 consists of 13 residues. The CDR3 is CATTTGSTDTQYF. In nucleotides, the CDR3 is TGTGCCACCACGACAGGCAGCACAGATACGCAGTATTTT.

The chain uses TRBV5-3 and TRBJ2-7, with D unclear. TRBV5-3 counts as an open reading frame of uncertain function. The CDR3 is made up of 14 amino acids. V was pared by 2 bases and J by 1 base, with 10 bases between. The CDR3 DNA follows: TGTGCCAGAAGCTTCTCTCACTATTCCTACGAGCAGTACTTC. It is translated as CARSFSHYSYEQYF.

The J gene is TRBJ2-1, the V gene TRBV18; TRBD1 is a possible D gene (6 bases). The CDR3 extends over 15 amino acids. V shed 5 bases and J shed 0 bases, with 11 bases lying between them. Germline V gene lookup returns CDR1 KGHSH and CDR2 LQKENI. CDR3 sequence (DNA): TGTGCCAGCTCATCTGAACAGGGCTCCTACAATGAGCAGTTCTTC. This sequence encodes CASSSEQGSYNEQFF.

This clone was picked up one time. The chain has TRBV15 and TRBJ2-1, with D possibly TRBD1 on 8 matching bases. The length of the CDR3 is 17 residues. Trimming took off 6 bases at V and 0 bases at J, with 18 bases between the two ends. The germline V gene has CDR1 LNHNV and CDR2 YYDKDF (reference sequence). Here the CDR3 reads CATSRGDRISSYNEQFF. CDR3 coding DNA: TGTGCCACCAGTCGGGGGGACAGGATAAGCTCCTACAATGAGCAGTTCTTC.

This clone was seen a handful of times. The rearrangement uses TRBV9 and TRBJ1-4, with 7 nucleotides matching TRBD1. The CDR3 runs to 14 residues. The trim removed 3 bases at V and 8 bases at J, leaving 7 bases unmatched. CDR1 and CDR2 from the germline V gene are SGDLS and YYNGEE. As DNA, the CDR3 is TGTGCCAGCAGCGCCGAGGGGGCTTACGAAAAACTGTTTTTT. Its translation is CASSAEGAYEKLFF. The complete variable domain, with remaining parts taken from reference TRBV9 and TRBJ1-4, reads DSGVTQTPKHLITATGQRVTLRCSPRSGDLSVYWYQQSLDQGLQFLIQYYNGEERAKGNILERFSAQQFPDLHSELNLSSLELGDSALYFCASSAEGAYEKLFFGSGTQLSVL.

V is TRBV19 and J is TRBJ1-2; possible D gene TRBD1, 6 bases. Deletions cut 1 base from V and 7 bases from J, with 13 bases between. CDR3 length: 14 residues. The germline V gene has CDR1 LNHDA and CDR2 SQIVND (reference sequence). The CDR3 protein is CASSIATGTPGYTF. DNA for the CDR3: TGTGCCAGTAGTATAGCAACAGGGACCCCTGGCTACACCTTC.

The chain carries TRBV29-1 and TRBJ1-1; possibly TRBD1 for D (6 bases). V was cut by 4 bases and J by 1 base, with 10 bases left in between. CDR3 length: 13 residues. CDR1 SQVTM and CDR2 ANQGSEA come from the germline V gene. CDR3 protein: CSVGVRGNTEAFF. DNA for the CDR3: TGCAGCGTTGGAGTCAGGGGGAACACTGAAGCTTTCTTT.

The rearrangement joins TRBV3-1 (or the pseudogene TRBV3-2) to TRBJ2-3; no firm D call. Germline CDR1 is LGHDT and CDR2 is YNNKEL (reference sequence). The V gene lost 1 base and the J gene lost 5 bases, with 4 bases spanning the gap. CDR3 length equals 12 residues. This CDR3 is CASSQVKDTQYF. The DNA for the CDR3 is TGTGCCAGCAGCCAAGTTAAAGATACGCAGTATTTT.

The chain couples TRBV19 to TRBJ1-4, with 7 nucleotides matching TRBD1. The CDR3 loop spans 14 amino acids. V gave up 2 bases and J gave up 8 bases; unmatched junction bases: 5. Germline V lookup: CDR1 LNHDA, CDR2 SQIVND (reference sequence). CDR3 nucleotides: TGTGCCAGTAGTATATCCCGACAGGGCGAAAAACTGTTTTTT. Translation gives CASSISRQGEKLFF. Based on the CDR3 plus reference TRBV19 and TRBJ1-4, the full variable domain is DGGITQSPKYLFRKEGQNVTLSCEQNLNHDAMYWYRQDPGQGLRLIYYSQIVNDFQKGDIAEGYSVSREKKESFPLTVTSAQKNPTAFYLCASSISRQGEKLFFGSGTQLSVL.

This clone was found a few times. The rearrangement joins TRBV18 to TRBJ2-7; 9 bases are a match to TRBD1. Germline loops: CDR1 KGHSH, CDR2 LQKENI. The CDR3 is 14 amino acids. Trimming cost V 5 bases and J 1 base; bases outside gene matches: 3. In DNA, the CDR3 is TGTGCCAGCTCAGCCGGGACAGGGTCCTACGAGCAGTACTTC. It translates to CASSAGTGSYEQYF.

The chain couples TRBV10-1 to TRBJ1-2; D is uncertain. Trimming removed 5 bases at V and 1 base at J, with 17 bases between. Germline-derived CDR1 and CDR2 are WNHNN and SYGVQD (reference sequence). The CDR3 contains 16 residues. In nucleotides, the CDR3 is TGCGCCAGCAGTTTGAATGGAAAATGGAGTAACTATGGCTACACCTTC. Amino acids: CASSLNGKWSNYGYTF.

The chain employs TRBV4-1 and TRBJ1-2; 8 bases are a match to TRBD1. The CDR3 covers 15 residues. V was clipped by 2 bases and J by 6 bases; unmatched bases: 8. Germline V gene lookup returns CDR1 MGHRA and CDR2 YSYEKL. As DNA, the CDR3 is TGCGCCAGCAGCCAAACCCTATCAGGGGGCGATGGCTACACCTTC. It translates to CASSQTLSGGDGYTF.

The CDR3 DNA follows: TGTGCCAGTAGTGATACACCCCAGGGTATCTATGGCTACACCTTC. Protein product: CASSDTPQGIYGYTF. The genes are TRBV19 and TRBJ1-2, with a tentative D call TRBD1 (5 bases). V lost 5 bases, J lost 4 bases, and 17 bases lay in between. Germline V gives CDR1 LNHDA, CDR2 SQIVND (reference sequence). The CDR3 sequence is 15 residues long. Combining the CDR3 with reference TRBV19 and TRBJ1-2 gives the whole variable domain DGGITQSPKYLFRKEGQNVTLSCEQNLNHDAMYWYRQDPGQGLRLIYYSQIVNDFQKGDIAEGYSVSREKKESFPLTVTSAQKNPTAFYLCASSDTPQGIYGYTFGSGTRLTVV.

The rearrangement uses TRBV6-4 and TRBJ2-1; D unresolved. The V end lost 6 bases, the J end lost 5 bases, and 11 bases lay between the germline ends. This CDR3 has 13 residues. Germline CDR1 and CDR2: MRHNA and SNTAGT. CDR3 sequence: CASRATPHNEQFF. DNA of the CDR3: TGTGCCAGCAGAGCGACTCCTCACAATGAGCAGTTCTTC.

The V call is TRBV15, the J call TRBJ1-2; D gene uncertain. The CDR3 is made up of 15 amino acids. V gave up 5 bases and J gave up 0 bases, with 13 bases separating them. Germline CDR1 is LNHNV and CDR2 is YYDKDF (reference sequence). This chain's CDR3 is CATSAARGSNYGYTF. The CDR3 DNA is TGTGCCACCAGCGCCGCCCGGGGATCTAACTATGGCTACACCTTC.

This clone showed up many times. The chain couples TRBV5-1 to TRBJ1-1; 8 nucleotides match TRBD1. V lost 0 bases to trimming and J lost 11 bases; unmatched junction nucleotides: 9. Looked up from germline, CDR1 is SGHRS and CDR2 is YFSETQ. The CDR3 spans 14 residues. The CDR3 here is CASSLGTGSVTAFF. DNA for the CDR3: TGCGCCAGCAGCTTGGGGACAGGGAGCGTTACGGCTTTCTTT. Complete variable domain (other parts from reference TRBV5-1 and TRBJ1-1): KAGVTQTPRYLIKTRGQQVTLSCSPISGHRSVSWYQQTPGQGLQFLFEYFSETQRNKGNFPGRFSGRQFSNSRSEMNVSTLELGDSALYLCASSLGTGSVTAFFGQGTRLTVV.

The rearrangement joins TRBV4-3 to TRBJ1-5, with D perhaps TRBD1 (5 bases). Germline CDR1 and CDR2: LGHNA and YSLEER. CDR3 length: 16 residues. V lost 0 bases, J lost 7 bases, and 16 bases lay in between. CDR3 region: CASSQDLIGARQPQHF. The DNA for the CDR3 is TGCGCCAGCAGCCAAGATCTTATTGGGGCTCGGCAGCCCCAGCATTTT.

This clone turned up a few times. The chain employs TRBV6-1 and TRBJ2-2, with a weak D call TRBD1 (5 bases). The CDR3 length is 14 residues. Germline V gives CDR1 MNHNS, CDR2 SASEGT. The V end was cut by 2 bases, the J end by 4 bases, with 8 bases between. The CDR3 region is CASSEQRGTGELFF. The CDR3 region has the DNA TGTGCCAGCAGTGAACAAAGGGGCACCGGGGAGCTGTTTTTT.

The J gene is TRBJ1-2, the V gene TRBV7-9; TRBD1 aligns across 9 bases. The CDR3 has 15 residues. Germline V lookup: CDR1 SEHNR, CDR2 FQNEAQ (reference sequence). V was clipped by 5 bases and J by 2 bases; unmatched bases: 6. In DNA, the CDR3 is TGTGCCAGCAGCCCAACAGGGGGCAGGAACTATGGCTACACCTTC. It specifies CASSPTGGRNYGYTF.

The chain combines TRBV4-2 with TRBJ2-7; 7 nucleotides agree with TRBD2. The CDR3 runs to 17 residues. The V gene's germline CDR1 is LGHNA and CDR2 YNFKEQ. The junction had 9 bases not matched to a gene; V was cut back by 1 base and J by 0 bases. CDR3: CASSQGLAGHSSYEQYF. CDR3 nucleotide sequence: TGTGCCAGCAGCCAAGGTTTAGCGGGCCACAGCTCCTACGAGCAGTACTTC.

V gene TRBV15 combines with J gene TRBJ2-5; D might be TRBD1 (5 bases). Trimming removed 3 bases from V and 6 bases from J, with 8 bases in between. Looked up from germline, CDR1 is LNHNV and CDR2 is YYDKDF (reference sequence). The CDR3 is made up of 12 amino acids. For the CDR3, the DNA is TGTGCCACCAGCAGGGACACGCAGACCCAGTACTTC. This gives the protein CATSRDTQTQYF.

The chain uses TRBV11-1 and TRBJ2-3; a weak D match, TRBD1 (6 bases). The V gene lost 10 bases and the J gene lost 2 bases, with 16 bases spanning the gap. CDR1 is SGHAT, CDR2 FQDESV, per germline (reference sequence). The CDR3 spans 14 residues. CDR3 sequence: CATKPGQDTDTQYF. The CDR3 region has the DNA TGTGCCACCAAACCGGGACAAGACACAGATACGCAGTATTTT.

The chain couples TRBV27 to TRBJ1-6; 8 nucleotides line up with TRBD1. V shed 6 bases, J shed 2 bases, and the junction held 6 bases outside the gene matches. The CDR3 has 16 residues. Per the germline V gene, CDR1 is MNHEY and CDR2 is SMNVEV (reference sequence). In nucleotides, the CDR3 is TGTGCCAGCAGCCGGGACAGGACCCCCTATAATTCACCCCTCCACTTT. This gives the protein CASSRDRTPYNSPLHF.

This clone showed up just once. The rearrangement links TRBV5-1 to TRBJ2-7, with D unclear. Per the germline V gene, CDR1 is SGHRS and CDR2 is YFSETQ. V shed 0 bases and J shed 11 bases, with 15 bases lying between them. The CDR3 contains 13 residues. The CDR3 is CASSLEVEVPKYF. In DNA form, the CDR3 reads TGCGCCAGCAGCTTGGAAGTAGAGGTCCCGAAGTACTTC.

The CDR3 protein is CASSSSGQRFYGYTF. The CDR3 DNA reads TGCGCCAGCAGCTCTTCGGGACAGCGCTTCTATGGCTACACCTTC. The rearrangement joins TRBV5-1 to TRBJ1-2, with TRBD1 matching over 7 bases. The V segment lost 3 bases and the J segment 4 bases; nucleotides outside the gene matches: 9. This CDR3 is built from 15 residues. CDR1 is SGHRS and CDR2 is YFSETQ in the germline V gene.

The V gene is TRBV27, the J gene TRBJ2-3; TRBD2 agrees at 7 bases. Trimming removed 3 bases from V and 4 bases from J; junction bases left unmatched: 1. The germline gives CDR1 MNHEY, CDR2 SMNVEV (reference sequence). The CDR3 sequence is 13 residues long. The CDR3: CASSLREPDTQYF. The CDR3, as DNA: TGTGCCAGCAGTTTGCGGGAGCCAGATACGCAGTATTTT.